This T cell receptor (beta chain) is from a study of CD8+ T cells in alopecia areata. Study overall: Each of the treated patients was given oral tofacitinib, 5 to 10 mg twice daily, for moderate-to-severe alopecia areata.

This CDR3 contains 10 residues. The germline gives CDR1 SQVTM, CDR2 ANQGSEA. Trimming pared 5 bases from V and 3 bases from J, leaving 4 bases between. Treatment indicated: oral pan-JAK inhibitor, 5-10 mg twice daily. Concerning this clone: Different DNA sequences within this sample yield the same CDR3.

Sequencing templates came from extracted RNA that was reverse transcribed into cDNA. Sequenced by immunoSEQ multiplex PCR; TCRdb stores in-frame clones only, minus some. The sample lists more than 150,000 clones; under 60% were seen once. This TCR was sampled from a human donor with alopecia areata. Sequencing used CD8+ T cells sorted from blood, obtained at week 24, from a patient treated with tofacitinib. This chain joins TRBV29-1 and TRBJ2-5; D is undetermined. CDR3 loop: CSVQEETQYF. The CDR3 nucleotides read TGCAGCGTTCAGGAAGAGACCCAGTACTTC.